This entry is about one TCR beta chain. The data were obtained in a study of shared clonotypes between healthy human individuals. Germline V CDR1 and CDR2: SGHAT, FQNNGV. V trimming: 5 bases; J trimming: 0 bases; junction bases outside the gene matches: 12. There are 18 residues in the CDR3. Execution of the assay was at deep level. Profiling relied on immunoSEQ multiplex PCR, and the TCRdb table lists in-frame clones only, not all of them. The sample has roughly 2,500,000 clones, 93% seen once. The chain carries TRBV11-2 and TRBJ2-2, with 7 positions matching TRBD2. Sequenced material: naive CD4+ T cells from PBMCs. Stated subset: CD45RA+ positively selected. This sequence originates from a man aged 18 to 35 in good health. Some clones in this sample may be carry-over from other donors' samples. CDR3 DNA sequence: TGTGCCAGCAGCCGGCTCGGCGGGAGCGCCGCGAACACCGGGGAGCTGTTTTTT. Amino acid sequence: CASSRLGGSAANTGELFF.